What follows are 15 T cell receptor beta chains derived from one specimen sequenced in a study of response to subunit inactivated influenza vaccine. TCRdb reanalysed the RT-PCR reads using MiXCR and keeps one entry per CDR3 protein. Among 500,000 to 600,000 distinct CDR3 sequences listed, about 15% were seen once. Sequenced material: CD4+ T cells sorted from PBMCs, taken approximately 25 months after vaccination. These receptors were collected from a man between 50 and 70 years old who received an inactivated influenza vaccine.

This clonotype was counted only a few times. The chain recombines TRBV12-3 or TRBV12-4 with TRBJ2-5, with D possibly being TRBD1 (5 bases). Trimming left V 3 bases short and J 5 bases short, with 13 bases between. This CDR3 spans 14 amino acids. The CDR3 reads CASSFNQGRETQYF. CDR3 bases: TGTGCCAGCAGTTTTAACCAGGGCAGGGAGACCCAGTACTTC.

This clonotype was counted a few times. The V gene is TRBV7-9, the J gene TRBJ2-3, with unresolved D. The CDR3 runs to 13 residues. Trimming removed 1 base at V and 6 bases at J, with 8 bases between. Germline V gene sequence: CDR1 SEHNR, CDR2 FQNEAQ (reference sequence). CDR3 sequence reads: CASSLGVADTQYF. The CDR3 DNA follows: TGTGCCAGCAGCTTAGGCGTAGCCGATACGCAGTATTTT.

The CDR3 DNA sequence: TGCAGTGCTGGGGGCCGTATCTCGTTGAATGAGCAGTTCTTC. Protein sequence: CSAGGRISLNEQFF. The rearrangement uses TRBV20-1 and TRBJ2-1; a weak D match, TRBD1 (6 bases). The CDR3 loop spans 14 amino acids. Germline CDR1 is DFQATT and CDR2 is SNEGSKA (reference sequence). Trimming pared 5 bases from V and 7 bases from J, leaving 18 bases between.

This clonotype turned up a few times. Here the CDR3 DNA reads TGCGCCAGCAGACAAGACGCAGGAGCTAACTATGGCTACACCTTC. Protein product: CASRQDAGANYGYTF. The gene calls are TRBV5-1 and TRBJ1-2; unclear D gene. V lost 5 bases and J lost 0, with 14 bases in between. The CDR3 loop spans 15 amino acids. Germline V gene sequence: CDR1 SGHRS, CDR2 YFSETQ.

The CDR3 sequence is CASSLWPEGETQYF. The CDR3 nucleotides read TGTGCCAGCAGCTTATGGCCCGAGGGAGAGACCCAGTACTTC. The chain is built from TRBV7-2 and TRBJ2-5; D is possibly TRBD2 (5 bases). There are 14 residues in the CDR3. Trimming stripped 2 bases from V and 4 bases from J, with 11 bases between. Germline loops: CDR1 SGHTA, CDR2 FQGNSA.

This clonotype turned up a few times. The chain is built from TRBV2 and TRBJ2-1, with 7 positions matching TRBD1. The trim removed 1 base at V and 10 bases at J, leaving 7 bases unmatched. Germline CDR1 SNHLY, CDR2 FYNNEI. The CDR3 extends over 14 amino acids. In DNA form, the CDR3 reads TGTGCCAGCAGTGAAGTAAGGGGGCTAGGGGAGCAGTTCTTC. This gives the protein CASSEVRGLGEQFF.

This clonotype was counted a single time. CDR3 DNA: TGCGCCAGCAGCCAAACTCCCGTAGAGTCTTGGACCCAGTACTTC. Translation gives CASSQTPVESWTQYF. The chain is built from TRBV4-1 and TRBJ2-5; no clear D gene. Germline assignment: CDR1 MGHRA and CDR2 YSYEKL. The CDR3 has 15 residues. The V gene lost 2 bases and the J gene lost 7 bases, with 17 bases spanning the gap.

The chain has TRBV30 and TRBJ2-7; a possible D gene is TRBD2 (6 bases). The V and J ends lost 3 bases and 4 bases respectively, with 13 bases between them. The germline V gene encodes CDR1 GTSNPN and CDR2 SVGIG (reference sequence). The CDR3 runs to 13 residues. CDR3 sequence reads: CAWRPGLSYEQYF. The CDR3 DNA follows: TGTGCCTGGAGACCGGGACTCTCTTACGAGCAGTACTTC.

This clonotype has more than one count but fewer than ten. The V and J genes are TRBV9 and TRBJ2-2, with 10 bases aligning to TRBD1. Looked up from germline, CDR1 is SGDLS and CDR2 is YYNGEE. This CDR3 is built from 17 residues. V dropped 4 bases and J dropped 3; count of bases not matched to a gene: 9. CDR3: CASSILSGTGDTGELFF. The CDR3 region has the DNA TGTGCCAGCAGCATACTATCCGGGACAGGGGACACCGGGGAGCTGTTTTTT.

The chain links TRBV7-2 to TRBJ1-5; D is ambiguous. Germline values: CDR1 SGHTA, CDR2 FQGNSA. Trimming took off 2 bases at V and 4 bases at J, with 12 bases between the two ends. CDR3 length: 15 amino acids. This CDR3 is CASSLLLASNQPQHF. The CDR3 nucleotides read TGTGCCAGCAGCTTACTTTTGGCTTCGAATCAGCCCCAGCATTTT.

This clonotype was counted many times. CDR3 in amino acids: CASSGPYEQYF. CDR3 nucleotides: TGCGCCAGCAGCGGCCCCTACGAGCAGTACTTC. This chain links TRBV5-1 with TRBJ2-7; no firm D call. The CDR3 is 11 residues long. Trimming removed 4 bases at V and 2 bases at J, with 4 bases between. Per the germline V gene, CDR1 is SGHRS and CDR2 is YFSETQ.

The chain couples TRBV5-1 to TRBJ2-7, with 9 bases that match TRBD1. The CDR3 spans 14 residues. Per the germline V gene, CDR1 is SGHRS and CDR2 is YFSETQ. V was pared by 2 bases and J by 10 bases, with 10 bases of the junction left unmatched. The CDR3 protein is CASSLWTGETGQYF. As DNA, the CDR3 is TGCGCCAGCAGCTTATGGACAGGGGAGACGGGACAGTACTTC.

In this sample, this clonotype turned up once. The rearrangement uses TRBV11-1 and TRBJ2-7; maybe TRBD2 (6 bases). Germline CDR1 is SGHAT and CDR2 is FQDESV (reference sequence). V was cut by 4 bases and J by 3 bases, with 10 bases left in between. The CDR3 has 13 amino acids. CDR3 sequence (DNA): TGTGCCAGCAGCTCCAGACTAGGCTACGAGCAGTACTTC. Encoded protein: CASSSRLGYEQYF.

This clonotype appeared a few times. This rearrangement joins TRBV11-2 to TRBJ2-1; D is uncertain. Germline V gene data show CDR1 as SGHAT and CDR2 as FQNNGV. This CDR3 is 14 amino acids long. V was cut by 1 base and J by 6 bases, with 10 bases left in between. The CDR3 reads CASSLGVHLNEQFF. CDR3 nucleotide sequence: TGTGCCAGCAGCTTAGGAGTCCATCTCAATGAGCAGTTCTTC.

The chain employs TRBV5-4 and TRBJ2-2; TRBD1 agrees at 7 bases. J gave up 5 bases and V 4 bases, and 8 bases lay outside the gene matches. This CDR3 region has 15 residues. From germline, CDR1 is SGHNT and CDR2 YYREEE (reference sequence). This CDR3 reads CASSNRGLKTGELFF. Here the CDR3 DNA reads TGTGCCAGCAGCAACAGGGGTCTCAAGACCGGGGAGCTGTTTTTT.